This TCR beta chain was recovered during a study of graft-versus-host responses after intestinal transplantation. The germline gives CDR1 SNHLY, CDR2 FYNNEI. V was clipped by 7 bases and J by 2 bases, with 8 bases between them. There are 12 residues in the CDR3. About this clone: Its antigen remains unidentified.

Some clones are missing from TCRdb's copy, which holds only in-frame ones; the method was immunoSEQ multiplex PCR. In the table there are about 88,000 clones, 92% of which are singletons. The source is a human donor who received an intestinal transplant. This sample comprised unstimulated CD4+ T cells sorted from spleen or lymph node cells, obtained before intestinal transplant. The chain links TRBV2 to TRBJ2-5; D call uncertain. The CDR3 DNA reads as TGTGCCAGCACGGAAGTTCAAGAGACCCAGTACTTC. It codes for CASTEVQETQYF.